The 2 T cell receptor beta chains presented below share a single source sample, sequenced in a study of T cell repertoires in cytomegalovirus infection. TCRdb processed the reads anew with MiXCR; each CDR3 protein has one entry. Found here are under 500,000 distinct CDR3 sequences, 42% of them singletons; the top ten hold around 45%. These receptors' targets are unknown. Specimen: cultured PBMCs, collected from culture after CMV antigen stimulation. The receptors here all came from a human donor in good health (CMV status not recorded). Some clones in this sample may be carry-over from other donors' samples.

The chain has TRBV7-6 and TRBJ2-1, with 7 positions matching TRBD2. CDR3 length equals 12 residues. J was trimmed by 8 bases and V by 11 bases; bases with no gene match: 9. The germline gives CDR1 SGHVS, CDR2 FNYEAQ. The CDR3 reads CAGSGPPDEQFF. CDR3 DNA sequence: TGTGCCGGTAGCGGGCCCCCCGATGAGCAGTTCTTC.

Comment on this clonotype: It may be a read error: a sequence one base away is much more abundant. This chain links TRBV6-1 with TRBJ1-3; the match to TRBD1 covers 7 bases. Germline CDR1 reads MNHNS; CDR2 reads SASEGT. The CDR3 sequence is 14 residues long. The junction had 2 bases not matched to a gene; V was cut back by 6 bases and J by 0 bases. The chain's CDR3 is CASSGQVSGNTIYF. DNA of the CDR3: TGTGCCAGCAGCGGACAGGTCTCTGGAAACACCATATATTTT.